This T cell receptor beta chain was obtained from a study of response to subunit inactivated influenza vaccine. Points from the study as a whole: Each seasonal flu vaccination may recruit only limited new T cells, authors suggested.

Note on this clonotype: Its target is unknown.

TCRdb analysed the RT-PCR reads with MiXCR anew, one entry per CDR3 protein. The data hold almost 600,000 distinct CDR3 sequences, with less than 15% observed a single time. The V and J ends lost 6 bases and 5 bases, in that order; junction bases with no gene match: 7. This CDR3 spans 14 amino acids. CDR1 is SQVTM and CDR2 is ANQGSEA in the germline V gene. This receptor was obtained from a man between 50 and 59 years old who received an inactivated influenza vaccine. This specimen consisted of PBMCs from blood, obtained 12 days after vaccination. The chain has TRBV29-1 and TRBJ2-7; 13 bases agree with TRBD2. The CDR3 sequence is CSVATGTSGNEQYF. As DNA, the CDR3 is TGCAGCGTGGCAACCGGGACTAGCGGGAACGAGCAGTACTTC.